What follows describes a single T cell receptor (beta chain). What it recognizes is unknown. Peripheral blood, in approximately 6.4-milliliter volumes, was drawn at each of two time points. The authors amplified TCR beta CDR3 from genomic DNA using two-round multiplex PCR. The authors ran first-round PCR with primers specific to each TRBV and TRBJ gene. MiXCR, run by TCRdb on the multiplex PCR reads, gives a single entry per CDR3 protein. Among fewer than 20,000 distinct CDR3 sequences listed, 44% were seen once. These data come from a study of prognosis after radiotherapy for stage I lung cancer. Looking at the study overall: Enrolled patients comprised about 15 with newly diagnosed primary stage I lung tumors and five with oligometastatic NSCLC after surgical resection of the primary tumor.

Study-wide points: Patients without metastases reportedly showed TRBV and TRBJ gene usage unlike that of patients with metastases. Reduced Shannon entropy following stereotactic body radiation therapy was recorded in patients who developed distant metastases.

V gave up 1 base and J gave up 13 bases, with 14 bases separating them. Germline CDR1 and CDR2: LGHDT and YNNKEL (reference sequence). CDR3 length: 13 amino acids. This chain uses TRBV3-1 with TRBJ2-1; D gene unclear. This specimen consisted of PBMCs, obtained before or after stereotactic body radiation therapy (not recorded which). The receptor was isolated from a donor over 45 with non-small cell lung cancer. CDR3 nucleotide sequence: TGTGCCAGCAGCCAAGCATCCACCCAGGTCCAGTTCTTC. Translated: CASSQASTQVQFF.